These 12 T cell receptor beta chains were all obtained from the same sample, sequenced in a study of shared clonotypes between healthy human individuals. As defined, naive CD8 cells were CD45RO-negative and positively selected for CCR7, with terminally differentiated effector memory CD45RA+ cells excluded. TCRdb keeps only in-frame clones here, not all; method: immunoSEQ multiplex PCR. Of some 2,100,000 clones listed, 90% to 95% were seen once; the top ten hold under 2%. Sequencing used naive CD8+ T cells from PBMCs. The source is a man aged 18 to 35 in good health. Some clones in this sample may be carry-over from other donors' samples.

This clone was detected only once. The rearrangement links TRBV6-5 to TRBJ1-1; D not certain. The CDR3 contains 15 residues. The germline V gene has CDR1 MNHEY and CDR2 SVGAGI. Trimming took off 2 bases at V and 0 bases at J, with 10 bases between the two ends. Here the CDR3 DNA reads TGTGCCAGCAGTTACCCCGGACGGATGAACACTGAAGCTTTCTTT. Translated: CASSYPGRMNTEAFF.

A word on this clone: This sample includes further DNA sequences coding for the same CDR3. V and J are TRBV11-2 and TRBJ1-1; D is ambiguous. Deletions cut 0 bases from V and 2 bases from J, with 7 bases between. Germline CDR1 reads SGHAT; CDR2 reads FQNNGV. The CDR3 totals 14 residues. The CDR3 loop reads CASSLEWGNTEAFF. The CDR3 DNA reads TGTGCCAGCAGCTTAGAGTGGGGTAACACTGAAGCTTTCTTT.

V usage is TRBV29-1 and J usage is TRBJ2-7; the D is unclear. Germline V lookup: CDR1 SQVTM, CDR2 ANQGSEA. The CDR3 runs 14 residues. Deletions cut 0 bases from V and 3 bases from J, with 12 bases between. CDR3 sequence (DNA): TGCAGCGTTGAAGATCAGGAGTTCGGCTACGAGCAGTACTTC. It specifies CSVEDQEFGYEQYF.

This chain uses TRBV27 with TRBJ1-2; 7 bases map to TRBD1. Germline V gene sequence: CDR1 MNHEY, CDR2 SMNVEV (reference sequence). This CDR3 has 16 amino acids. V gave up 6 bases and J gave up 2 bases; unmatched junction bases: 12. The CDR3 DNA sequence: TGTGCCAGCAGCCCATCGACAGGGCGGCTCAACTATGGCTACACCTTC. This sequence encodes CASSPSTGRLNYGYTF.

The chain employs TRBV2 and TRBJ2-1, with D unclear. The germline V and J ends were trimmed by 4 bases and 3 bases, with 13 bases remaining between them. The CDR3 length is 15 residues. CDR1 SNHLY and CDR2 FYNNEI come from the germline V gene. The chain's CDR3 is CASSGSQPNYNEQFF. Here the CDR3 DNA reads TGTGCCAGCAGTGGAAGCCAACCGAACTACAATGAGCAGTTCTTC.

Concerning this clone: This specimen includes other DNA sequences encoding the same CDR3. The chain recombines TRBV7-9 with TRBJ1-1; D remains ambiguous. The germline CDR1 and CDR2 sequences are SEHNR and FQNEAQ (reference sequence). This CDR3 region has 13 residues. The V end lost 4 bases, the J end lost 1 base, and 7 bases lay between the germline ends. CDR3 DNA: TGTGCCAGCAGCTCCTCCAGGAACACTGAAGCTTTCTTT. Amino acids: CASSSSRNTEAFF.

The rearrangement uses TRBV5-8 and TRBJ2-7; 8 nucleotides agree with TRBD1. Germline CDR1 SGHTS, CDR2 YDEGEE. This CDR3 comprises 15 residues. V trimming: 1 base; J trimming: 3 bases; junction bases outside the gene matches: 6. The CDR3 DNA follows: TGTGCCAGCAGCTTGAGTACAGGGGGTCACTACGAGCAGTACTTC. Amino acid sequence: CASSLSTGGHYEQYF.

This clone was recorded only once. The chain has TRBV7-8 and TRBJ2-7, with TRBD2 matching 8 bases. J lost 5 bases, V lost 7 bases, and 7 bases had no gene match. CDR3 size: 13 residues. CDR1 and CDR2 (germline): SGHVS, FQNEAQ. In nucleotides, the CDR3 is TGTGCCAGCACCCCGGGAGGGATCGACGAGCAGTACTTC. Its translation: CASTPGGIDEQYF.

This chain connects TRBV21-1 to TRBJ2-1; TRBD2 is the table's D call and was not checked against the DNA. TRBV21-1 has pseudogene status. The CDR3 length is 23 residues. CDR3 DNA: TGTGCCAGCAGCAAAGCTCAGGACAGGGGGCGAGGGACTAGCGGGAGCTCCTACAATGAGCAGTTCTTC. It yields the protein CASSKAQDRGRGTSGSSYNEQFF.

A word on this clone: The sample carries other DNA sequences with the same CDR3. CDR3 region: CASSLWGEQFF. CDR3 coding DNA: TGTGCCAGCAGCCTTTGGGGAGAGCAGTTCTTC. The chain has TRBV27 and TRBJ2-1; D uncertain. This CDR3 region has 11 residues. Germline-derived CDR1 and CDR2 are MNHEY and SMNVEV (reference sequence). V was cut by 6 bases and J by 10 bases, with 10 bases left in between.

The chain links TRBV6-1 to TRBJ2-1; TRBD2 matches at 7 bases. V lost 7 bases to trimming and J lost 14 bases; unmatched junction nucleotides: 5. The CDR3 covers 10 residues. In germline, CDR1 is MNHNS, CDR2 SASEGT. CDR3: CASNRGGEFF. The CDR3, as DNA: TGTGCCAGCAACCGTGGGGGGGAGTTCTTC.

J is TRBJ2-1 and V is TRBV5-1; possibly TRBD1 for D (5 bases). The germline V gene encodes CDR1 SGHRS and CDR2 YFSETQ. The CDR3 contains 15 residues. V was cut by 1 base and J by 0 bases, with 8 bases left in between. The CDR3 DNA sequence: TGCGCCAGCAGCTTGACAGGAAGCTCCTACAATGAGCAGTTCTTC. It encodes CASSLTGSSYNEQFF.